What follows describes a single T cell receptor beta chain. TCRdb recomputed calls from the 5' RACE reads with MiXCR, one row per CDR3 protein. The sample holds about 560,000 distinct CDR3 sequences; 15% to 20% are singletons and the top ten take about 11%. The data were obtained in a study of T-cell memory formation after mild COVID-19. V was pared by 4 bases and J by 1 base, with 6 bases of the junction left unmatched. The CDR3 covers 16 residues. The germline V gene has CDR1 SGHVS and CDR2 FNYEAQ. The chain joins TRBV7-6 to TRBJ1-5, with 8 bases lining up with TRBD1. Sequenced: PBMCs or a T cell subset sorted from them (not recorded which). The source is an adult woman who had mild COVID-19 (a few samples of this study predate the infection). Cell type and time point are not known. Here the CDR3 reads CASSSGQGGSNQPQHF. The CDR3 bases are TGTGCCAGCAGCTCCGGACAGGGAGGAAGCAATCAGCCCCAGCATTTT.